This T cell receptor beta chain came from a study of T cell changes during pregnancy in multiple sclerosis. V was pared by 2 bases and J by 8 bases, with 18 bases between. CDR1 and CDR2 (germline): SNHLY, FYNNEI. The CDR3 totals 15 residues. Sequenced by immunoSEQ multiplex PCR; TCRdb stores in-frame clones only, minus some. The table has tens of thousands of clones, 80% to 95% seen once. The material sequenced was CD4+ T cells from peripheral blood mononuclear cells, taken after pregnancy. This chain links TRBV2 with TRBJ1-1; D gene uncertain. This receptor was obtained from a female donor with multiple sclerosis, enrolled in a pregnancy study. CDR3: CASSERHSTESEAFF. DNA for the CDR3: TGTGCCAGCAGTGAACGACACAGTACCGAATCCGAAGCTTTCTTT.